These T cell receptor beta chains were read from a single sample in a study of blood T cell repertoires in COVID-19. The repertoire was sequenced with immunoSEQ multiplex PCR; TCRdb's copy has only in-frame clones and lacks some. The table lists some 300,000 clones, around nine tenths of them singletons, with roughly a tenth in the top ten. Sequenced material: PBMCs or T cells enriched from blood (not recorded which). The receptor set was obtained from a woman in her 30s who had recovered from COVID-19. Each CDR3 is given with its conserved first and last residue. D genes are given only for firm matches. The size field is filled for only some rows; it gives once, few, many or a size class.

d_call: TRBD2; v_call: TRBV11-2; clone_size: .; j_call: TRBJ2-7; cdr3_aa: CASSLAGTSVYEQYF; cdr3_nt: TGTGCCAGCAGCTTAGCCGGGACTAGCGTCTACGAGCAGTACTTC
d_call: .; v_call: TRBV6-1; clone_size: .; j_call: TRBJ2-5; cdr3_aa: CASSEWFLAQETQYF; cdr3_nt: TGTGCCAGCAGTGAATGGTTTCTAGCTCAAGAGACCCAGTACTTC
d_call: TRBD2; v_call: TRBV4-1; clone_size: .; j_call: TRBJ2-3; cdr3_aa: CASSQDLAGGMRRTDTQYF; cdr3_nt: TGCGCCAGCAGCCAAGACCTAGCGGGAGGTATGAGACGCACAGATACGCAGTATTTT
d_call: .; v_call: TRBV4-2; clone_size: .; j_call: TRBJ2-1; cdr3_aa: CASSQVPGLENEQFF; cdr3_nt: TGTGCCAGCAGCCAAGTTCCGGGACTGGAGAATGAGCAGTTCTTC
d_call: TRBD2; v_call: TRBV2; clone_size: .; j_call: TRBJ2-2; cdr3_aa: CATARGLAGTGELFF; cdr3_nt: TGTGCCACCGCCAGGGGACTAGCGGGGACCGGGGAGCTGTTTTTT
d_call: .; v_call: TRBV11-2; clone_size: .; j_call: TRBJ1-4; cdr3_aa: CASSSRTASNEKLFF; cdr3_nt: TGTGCCAGCAGCTCCCGGACAGCATCTAATGAAAAACTGTTTTTT
d_call: .; v_call: TRBV7-9; clone_size: .; j_call: TRBJ1-1; cdr3_aa: CASSPREGGTEAFF; cdr3_nt: TGTGCCAGCAGCCCGCGGGAGGGAGGTACTGAAGCTTTCTTT
d_call: TRBD2; v_call: TRBV5-1; clone_size: .; j_call: TRBJ2-7; cdr3_aa: CASSLLAGGFYEQYF; cdr3_nt: TGCGCCAGCAGCCTGTTAGCGGGAGGTTTCTACGAGCAGTACTTC
d_call: .; v_call: TRBV18; clone_size: .; j_call: TRBJ1-2; cdr3_aa: CASSPDSTVRDGYTF; cdr3_nt: TGTGCCAGCTCACCGGACTCAACCGTCCGTGATGGCTACACCTTC
d_call: .; v_call: TRBV10-2; clone_size: once; j_call: TRBJ2-1; cdr3_aa: CASSESIVPHNEQFF; cdr3_nt: TGCGCCAGCAGTGAGTCGATAGTACCGCACAATGAGCAGTTCTTC
d_call: TRBD2; v_call: TRBV11-2; clone_size: .; j_call: TRBJ2-1; cdr3_aa: CASSLGGGSLFF; cdr3_nt: TGTGCCAGCAGCTTAGGTGGCGGGAGTCTGTTCTTC
d_call: TRBD1; v_call: TRBV19; clone_size: .; j_call: TRBJ1-1; cdr3_aa: CASSPDRTGVDGTEAFF; cdr3_nt: TGTGCCAGTAGTCCAGATAGGACAGGGGTTGATGGCACTGAAGCTTTCTTT
d_call: .; v_call: TRBV6-4; clone_size: once; j_call: TRBJ2-7; cdr3_aa: CASIPPSYEQYF; cdr3_nt: TGTGCCAGCATTCCCCCTTCCTACGAGCAGTACTTC
d_call: .; v_call: TRBV19; clone_size: .; j_call: TRBJ1-1; cdr3_aa: CASRGLNTEAFF; cdr3_nt: TGTGCCTCAAGGGGGTTGAACACTGAAGCTTTCTTT
d_call: TRBD2; v_call: TRBV11-2; clone_size: .; j_call: TRBJ2-7; cdr3_aa: CASSLGWGGSEQYF; cdr3_nt: TGTGCCAGCAGCTTAGGCTGGGGGGGGTCCGAGCAGTACTTC
d_call: TRBD2; v_call: TRBV27; clone_size: .; j_call: TRBJ2-1; cdr3_aa: CASSVRDYPYNEQFF; cdr3_nt: TGTGCCAGCAGTGTCCGGGACTATCCCTACAATGAGCAGTTCTTC
d_call: TRBD1; v_call: TRBV3-1/TRBV3-2; clone_size: .; j_call: TRBJ1-2; cdr3_aa: CASSPRTGGWYGYTF; cdr3_nt: TGTGCCAGCAGCCCACGGACAGGGGGTTGGTATGGCTACACCTTC
d_call: .; v_call: TRBV12-3/TRBV12-4; clone_size: .; j_call: TRBJ2-7; cdr3_aa: CASSFYYEQYF; cdr3_nt: TGTGCCAGCAGTTTCTACTACGAGCAGTACTTC
d_call: TRBD2; v_call: TRBV6-2/TRBV6-3; clone_size: .; j_call: TRBJ2-7; cdr3_aa: CASSLTSGGYSEQYF; cdr3_nt: TGTGCCAGCAGCTTGACTAGCGGGGGTTATTCCGAGCAGTACTTC
d_call: TRBD1; v_call: TRBV12-3/TRBV12-4; clone_size: .; j_call: TRBJ1-6; cdr3_aa: CASRTGRRSPLHF; cdr3_nt: TGTGCCAGCAGGACAGGGAGGAGATCACCCCTCCACTTT
d_call: .; v_call: TRBV15; clone_size: .; j_call: TRBJ2-1; cdr3_aa: CATSGSGRKTYNEQFF; cdr3_nt: TGTGCCACCAGCGGCAGTGGGAGGAAAACCTACAATGAGCAGTTCTTC
d_call: TRBD1; v_call: TRBV12-3/TRBV12-4; clone_size: .; j_call: TRBJ1-5; cdr3_aa: CASSPYRGQPQHF; cdr3_nt: TGTGCCAGCAGTCCCTACAGGGGCCAGCCCCAGCATTTT
d_call: .; v_call: TRBV3-1/TRBV3-2; clone_size: .; j_call: TRBJ2-1; cdr3_aa: CASSPRTVNYNEQFF; cdr3_nt: TGTGCCAGCAGCCCAAGGACAGTGAATTACAATGAGCAGTTCTTC
d_call: TRBD1; v_call: TRBV2; clone_size: .; j_call: TRBJ2-7; cdr3_aa: CASSGGQGPYEQYF; cdr3_nt: TGTGCCAGCAGTGGAGGACAGGGCCCATACGAGCAGTACTTC
d_call: TRBD1; v_call: TRBV4-2; clone_size: once; j_call: TRBJ2-1; cdr3_aa: CASSQTTGGTYNEQFF; cdr3_nt: TGTGCCAGCAGCCAAACGACAGGGGGGACCTACAATGAGCAGTTCTTC
d_call: .; v_call: TRBV6-6; clone_size: .; j_call: TRBJ1-1; cdr3_aa: CASSQTGTPHTEAFF; cdr3_nt: TGTGCCAGCAGTCAAACAGGGACCCCTCACACTGAAGCTTTCTTT
d_call: .; v_call: TRBV29-1; clone_size: .; j_call: TRBJ2-1; cdr3_aa: CSVDEAGIYNEQFF; cdr3_nt: TGCAGCGTTGATGAAGCCGGGATCTACAATGAGCAGTTCTTC
d_call: .; v_call: TRBV2; clone_size: .; j_call: TRBJ2-1; cdr3_aa: CASSLQGLPNEQFF; cdr3_nt: TGTGCCAGCAGTCTGCAGGGGCTCCCCAATGAGCAGTTCTTC
d_call: TRBD1; v_call: TRBV6-1; clone_size: once; j_call: TRBJ1-3; cdr3_aa: CASSGTGSGNTIYF; cdr3_nt: TGTGCCAGCAGTGGGACAGGCTCTGGAAACACCATATATTTT
d_call: TRBD1; v_call: TRBV5-5; clone_size: .; j_call: TRBJ2-3; cdr3_aa: CASSLYGGQGYTDTQYF; cdr3_nt: TGTGCCAGCAGCTTATATGGGGGACAGGGATACACAGATACGCAGTATTTT
d_call: .; v_call: TRBV11-1; clone_size: .; j_call: TRBJ2-7; cdr3_aa: CASSLEGTLQYF; cdr3_nt: TGTGCCAGCAGCTTAGAGGGGACACTCCAGTACTTC
d_call: .; v_call: TRBV7-9; clone_size: .; j_call: TRBJ2-1; cdr3_aa: CASSLHGGTYNEQFF; cdr3_nt: TGTGCCAGCAGCTTACACGGAGGAACCTACAATGAGCAGTTCTTC
d_call: TRBD2; v_call: TRBV3-1/TRBV3-2; clone_size: .; j_call: TRBJ2-1; cdr3_aa: CASSRLGAGGPAGNEQFF; cdr3_nt: TGTGCCAGCAGCCGTCTTGGCGCGGGAGGGCCAGCGGGGAATGAGCAGTTCTTC
d_call: .; v_call: TRBV12-3/TRBV12-4; clone_size: .; j_call: TRBJ2-7; cdr3_aa: CASSLLTGYEQYF; cdr3_nt: TGTGCCAGCAGTTTATTGACAGGCTACGAGCAGTACTTC
d_call: .; v_call: TRBV19; clone_size: once; j_call: TRBJ2-7; cdr3_aa: CASSKRQGGEYEQYF; cdr3_nt: TGTGCCAGTAGTAAACGACAGGGCGGGGAGTACGAGCAGTACTTC
d_call: .; v_call: TRBV30; clone_size: .; j_call: TRBJ1-2; cdr3_aa: CAWGITFYGYTF; cdr3_nt: TGTGCCTGGGGGATTACATTCTATGGCTACACCTTC
d_call: TRBD2; v_call: TRBV7-9; clone_size: .; j_call: TRBJ2-7; cdr3_aa: CASSLPGLASEQYF; cdr3_nt: TGTGCCAGCAGCTTACCGGGACTAGCTTCCGAGCAGTACTTC
d_call: .; v_call: TRBV10-3; clone_size: .; j_call: TRBJ2-7; cdr3_aa: CATLGGLAESEQYF; cdr3_nt: TGTGCCACCTTGGGGGGACTCGCTGAAAGCGAGCAGTACTTC
d_call: .; v_call: TRBV5-8; clone_size: .; j_call: TRBJ2-3; cdr3_aa: CASSLDASITDTQYF; cdr3_nt: TGTGCCAGCAGCCTGGACGCGTCCATCACAGATACGCAGTATTTT
d_call: .; v_call: TRBV11-2; clone_size: .; j_call: TRBJ1-2; cdr3_aa: CASSLSRDGYTF; cdr3_nt: TGTGCCAGCAGCTTAAGCAGGGATGGCTACACCTTC
d_call: .; v_call: TRBV21-1; clone_size: few; j_call: TRBJ2-1; cdr3_aa: CASSSRTSGNNEQFF; cdr3_nt: TGTGCCAGCAGCTCACGGACTAGCGGTAACAATGAGCAGTTCTTC
d_call: .; v_call: TRBV30; clone_size: .; j_call: TRBJ1-5; cdr3_aa: CAWSRESDQPQHF; cdr3_nt: TGTGCCTGGAGCCGGGAGTCGGATCAGCCCCAGCATTTT
d_call: .; v_call: TRBV28; clone_size: .; j_call: TRBJ1-5; cdr3_aa: CASSFLPRGGNQPQHF; cdr3_nt: TGTGCCAGCAGTTTTCTCCCCAGGGGAGGCAATCAGCCCCAGCATTTT
d_call: .; v_call: TRBV7-9; clone_size: .; j_call: TRBJ2-4; cdr3_aa: CASSLDGSLAKNIQYF; cdr3_nt: TGTGCCAGCAGCTTAGATGGCAGTTTAGCCAAAAACATTCAGTACTTC
d_call: TRBD2; v_call: TRBV25-1; clone_size: .; j_call: TRBJ2-2; cdr3_aa: CASRPRTSGYTGELFF; cdr3_nt: TGTGCCAGCAGGCCCAGGACTAGCGGGTATACCGGGGAGCTGTTTTTT
d_call: .; v_call: TRBV12-3/TRBV12-4; clone_size: once; j_call: TRBJ1-2; cdr3_aa: CASSLGGHYGYTF; cdr3_nt: TGTGCCAGCAGTTTGGGAGGGCACTATGGCTACACCTTC
d_call: .; v_call: TRBV4-2; clone_size: .; j_call: TRBJ1-1; cdr3_aa: CASSQRRTEAFF; cdr3_nt: TGTGCCAGCAGCCAACGCAGGACTGAAGCTTTCTTT
d_call: .; v_call: TRBV14; clone_size: .; j_call: TRBJ1-3; cdr3_aa: CASSRSYSGNTIYF; cdr3_nt: TGTGCCAGCAGCCGCAGTTACTCTGGAAACACCATATATTTT
d_call: TRBD1; v_call: TRBV5-1; clone_size: .; j_call: TRBJ1-3; cdr3_aa: CASSLWTGVSGNTIYF; cdr3_nt: TGCGCCAGCAGCTTGTGGACAGGGGTGTCTGGAAACACCATATATTTT
d_call: .; v_call: TRBV12-3/TRBV12-4; clone_size: .; j_call: TRBJ2-7; cdr3_aa: CASGARNSYEQYF; cdr3_nt: TGTGCCAGCGGGGCCCGGAACTCCTACGAGCAGTACTTC
d_call: .; v_call: TRBV13; clone_size: .; j_call: TRBJ1-3; cdr3_aa: CASSLDNRRSSGNTIYF; cdr3_nt: TGTGCCAGCAGCTTAGATAACAGACGATCCTCTGGAAACACCATATATTTT
d_call: TRBD2; v_call: TRBV19; clone_size: .; j_call: TRBJ2-1; cdr3_aa: CASSKTPTSGRALTFPYNEQFF; cdr3_nt: TGTGCCAGTAGTAAGACGCCCACTAGCGGGAGAGCCCTGACCTTCCCCTACAATGAGCAGTTCTTC
d_call: .; v_call: TRBV7-9; clone_size: .; j_call: TRBJ2-1; cdr3_aa: CAGKTGINEQFF; cdr3_nt: TGTGCCGGAAAAACAGGGATCAATGAGCAGTTCTTC
d_call: .; v_call: TRBV29-1; clone_size: once; j_call: TRBJ1-1; cdr3_aa: CSVEEAVPEAFF; cdr3_nt: TGCAGCGTTGAAGAGGCCGTGCCTGAAGCTTTCTTT
d_call: TRBD2; v_call: TRBV11-2; clone_size: .; j_call: TRBJ2-5; cdr3_aa: CASSLGLAGPGETQYF; cdr3_nt: TGTGCCAGCAGCTTAGGTCTAGCGGGACCGGGAGAGACCCAGTACTTC
d_call: .; v_call: TRBV10-3; clone_size: .; j_call: TRBJ1-4; cdr3_aa: CAISEVTGLNEKLFF; cdr3_nt: TGTGCCATCAGTGAAGTGACAGGATTAAATGAAAAACTGTTTTTT
d_call: TRBD1; v_call: TRBV6-6; clone_size: .; j_call: TRBJ1-2; cdr3_aa: CASSSGQGDYGYTF; cdr3_nt: TGTGCCAGCAGTTCAGGACAGGGCGACTATGGCTACACCTTC
d_call: .; v_call: TRBV18; clone_size: once; j_call: TRBJ1-5; cdr3_aa: CASSPPGRQNQPQHF; cdr3_nt: TGTGCCAGCTCACCACCGGGCCGCCAAAATCAGCCCCAGCATTTT
d_call: .; v_call: TRBV30; clone_size: .; j_call: TRBJ2-5; cdr3_aa: CAWSPRVNTETQYF; cdr3_nt: TGTGCCTGGAGCCCGAGGGTCAATACAGAGACCCAGTACTTC
d_call: TRBD2; v_call: TRBV13; clone_size: .; j_call: TRBJ2-1; cdr3_aa: CASSLITSELRHEQFF; cdr3_nt: TGTGCCAGCAGCTTAATAACTAGCGAGCTTAGGCATGAGCAGTTCTTC